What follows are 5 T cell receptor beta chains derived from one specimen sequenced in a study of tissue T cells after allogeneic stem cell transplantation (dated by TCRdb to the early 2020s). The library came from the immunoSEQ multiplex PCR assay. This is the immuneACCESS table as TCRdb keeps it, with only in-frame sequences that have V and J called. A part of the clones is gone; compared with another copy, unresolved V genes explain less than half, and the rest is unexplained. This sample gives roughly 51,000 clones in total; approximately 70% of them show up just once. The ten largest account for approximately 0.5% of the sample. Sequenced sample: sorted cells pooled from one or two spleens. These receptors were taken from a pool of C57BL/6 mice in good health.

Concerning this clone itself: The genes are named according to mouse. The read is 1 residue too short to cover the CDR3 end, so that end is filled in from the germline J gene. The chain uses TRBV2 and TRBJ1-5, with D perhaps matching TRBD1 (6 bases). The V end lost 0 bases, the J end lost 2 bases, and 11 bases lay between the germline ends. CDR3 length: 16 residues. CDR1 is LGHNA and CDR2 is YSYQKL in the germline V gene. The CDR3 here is CASSQEGGADNQAPLF. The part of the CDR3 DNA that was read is TGTGCCAGCAGCCAAGAGGGGGGCGCAGACAACCAGGCTCCGCTT.

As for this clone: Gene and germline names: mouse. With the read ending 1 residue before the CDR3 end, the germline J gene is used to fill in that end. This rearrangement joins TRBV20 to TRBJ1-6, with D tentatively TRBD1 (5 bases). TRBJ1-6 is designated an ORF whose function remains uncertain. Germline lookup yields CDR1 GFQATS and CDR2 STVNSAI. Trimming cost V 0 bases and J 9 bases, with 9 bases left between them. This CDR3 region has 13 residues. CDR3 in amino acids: CGARDRVGSPLYF. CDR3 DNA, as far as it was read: TGTGGTGCTAGGGACAGGGTCGGTTCGCCCCTCTAC.

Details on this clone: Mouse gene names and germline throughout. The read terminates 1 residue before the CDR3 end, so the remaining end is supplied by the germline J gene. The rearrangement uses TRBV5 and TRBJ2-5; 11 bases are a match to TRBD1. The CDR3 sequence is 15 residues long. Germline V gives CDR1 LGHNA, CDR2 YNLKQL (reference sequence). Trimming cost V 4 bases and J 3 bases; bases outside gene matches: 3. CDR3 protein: CASSLGTGGQDTQYF. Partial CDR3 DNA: TGTGCCAGCAGCCTCGGGACAGGGGGGCAAGACACCCAGTAC.

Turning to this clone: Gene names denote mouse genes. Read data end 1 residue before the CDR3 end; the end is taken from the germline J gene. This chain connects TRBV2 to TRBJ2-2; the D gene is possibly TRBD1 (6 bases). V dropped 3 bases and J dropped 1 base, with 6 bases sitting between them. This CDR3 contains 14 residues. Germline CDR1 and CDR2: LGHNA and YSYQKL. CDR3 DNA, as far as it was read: TGTGCCAGCAGCCAGACAGGAAACACCGGGCAGCTCTAC. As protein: CASSQTGNTGQLY. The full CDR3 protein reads CASSQTGNTGQLYF.

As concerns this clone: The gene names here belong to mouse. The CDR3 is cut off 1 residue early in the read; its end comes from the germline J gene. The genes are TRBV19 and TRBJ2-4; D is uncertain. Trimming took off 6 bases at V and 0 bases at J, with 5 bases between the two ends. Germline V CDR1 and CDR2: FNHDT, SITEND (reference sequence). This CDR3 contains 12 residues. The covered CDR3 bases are TGTGCCAGCACCTCTAGTCAAAACACCTTGTAC. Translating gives CASTSSQNTLY. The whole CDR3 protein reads CASTSSQNTLYF.